Following are 5 T cell receptor beta chains from one sample sequenced in a study of T-cell reconstitution after alpha-beta-depleted transplantation in children. The library targeted TCRbeta and was prepared with unique molecular identifiers. One entry per CDR3 protein, called by TCRdb with MiXCR from the PCR reads. This table holds hundreds of thousands of distinct CDR3 sequences, roughly 15% found once. The specimen comprised PBMCs, mostly from graft donor cells, sampled 360 days after TCRalphabeta/CD19-depleted stem cell transplant. Receptor source: a male patient younger than 18 who had a stem cell transplant for acute lymphoblastic leukemia, so the T cells may come from the graft donor.

This clonotype was counted at least ten times. The chain carries TRBV5-1 and TRBJ2-7; weak D call: TRBD2 (5 bases). Germline CDR1 is SGHRS and CDR2 is YFSETQ. The V end was cut by 0 bases, the J end by 0 bases, with 7 bases between. The CDR3 has 14 amino acids. For the CDR3, the DNA is TGCGCCAGCAGCTTGGGGAGGACCTCCTACGAGCAGTACTTC. Protein product: CASSLGRTSYEQYF. Looking up the rest from reference TRBV5-1 and TRBJ2-7 gives the full variable domain: KAGVTQTPRYLIKTRGQQVTLSCSPISGHRSVSWYQQTPGQGLQFLFEYFSETQRNKGNFPGRFSGRQFSNSRSEMNVSTLELGDSALYLCASSLGRTSYEQYFGPGTRLTVT.

This clonotype was detected only a few times. The chain has TRBV12-3 or TRBV12-4 and TRBJ1-1; 7 bases align to TRBD1. This CDR3 is built from 16 residues. Trimming removed 7 bases from V and 1 base from J; junction bases left unmatched: 12. The CDR3 DNA sequence: TGTGCCAGCACCACCACCCCGGGACAGAAGAACACTGAAGCTTTCTTT. Its protein is CASTTTPGQKNTEAFF.

This chain joins TRBV20-1 and TRBJ1-1, with TRBD1 matching 7 bases. The ends lost 5 bases at V and 1 base at J; junction bases unmatched: 10. Per germline, CDR1 DFQATT and CDR2 SNEGSKA (reference sequence). This CDR3 region has 15 residues. The DNA for the CDR3 is TGCAGTGCTGGGACCCTGGGACAGAGGAACACTGAAGCTTTCTTT. Amino acid sequence: CSAGTLGQRNTEAFF.

This clonotype has a handful of counts. The CDR3 region has the DNA TGTGCCAGCAGCTTAGGGTGGCAGGGGCCATTCACAGATACGCAGTATTTT. This translates into CASSLGWQGPFTDTQYF. The J gene is TRBJ2-3, the V gene TRBV7-8; D is perhaps TRBD1 (6 bases). Germline CDR1 SGHVS, CDR2 FQNEAQ. This CDR3 is built from 17 residues. V lost 1 base and J 2 bases, leaving 16 bases between the germline ends.

CDR3 sequence: CASSILAGPYNEQFF. CDR3 coding DNA: TGTGCCAGCAGCATATTAGCGGGGCCCTACAATGAGCAGTTCTTC. The rearrangement uses TRBV7-3 and TRBJ2-1; 8 bases are shared with TRBD2. Germline CDR1 reads SGHTA; CDR2 reads FQGTGA. Germline trimming cut 5 bases from V and 2 bases from J; bases unmatched to any gene: 5. The CDR3 is 15 residues long.